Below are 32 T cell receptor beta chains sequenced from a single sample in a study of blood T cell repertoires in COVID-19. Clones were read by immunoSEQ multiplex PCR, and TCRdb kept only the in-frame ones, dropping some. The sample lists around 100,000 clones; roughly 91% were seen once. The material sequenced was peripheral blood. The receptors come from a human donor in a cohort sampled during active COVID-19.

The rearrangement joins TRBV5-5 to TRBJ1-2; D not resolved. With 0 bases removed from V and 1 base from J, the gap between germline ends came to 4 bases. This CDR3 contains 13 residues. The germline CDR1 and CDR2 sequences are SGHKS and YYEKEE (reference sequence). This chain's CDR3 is CASSLVVNYGYTF. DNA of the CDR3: TGTGCCAGCAGCTTGGTCGTTAACTATGGCTACACCTTC.

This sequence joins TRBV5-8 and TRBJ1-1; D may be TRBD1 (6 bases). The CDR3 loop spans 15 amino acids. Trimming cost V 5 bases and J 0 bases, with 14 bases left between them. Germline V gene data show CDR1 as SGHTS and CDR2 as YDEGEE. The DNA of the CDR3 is TGTGCCAGCAGAACTACGGGACACCTGAACACTGAAGCTTTCTTT. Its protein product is CASRTTGHLNTEAFF.

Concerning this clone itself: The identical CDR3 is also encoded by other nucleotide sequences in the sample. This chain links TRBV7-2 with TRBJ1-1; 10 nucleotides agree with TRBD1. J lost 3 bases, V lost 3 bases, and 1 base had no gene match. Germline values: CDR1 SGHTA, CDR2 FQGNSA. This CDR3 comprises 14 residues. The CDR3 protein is CASSLGQGHTEAFF. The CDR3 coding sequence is TGTGCCAGCAGCTTGGGACAGGGGCACACTGAAGCTTTCTTT.

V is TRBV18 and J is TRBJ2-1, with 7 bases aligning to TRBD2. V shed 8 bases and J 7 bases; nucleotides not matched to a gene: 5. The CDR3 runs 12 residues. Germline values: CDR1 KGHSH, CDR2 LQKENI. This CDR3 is CASRIGGNEQFF. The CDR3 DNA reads TGTGCCAGCCGGATCGGGGGGAATGAGCAGTTCTTC.

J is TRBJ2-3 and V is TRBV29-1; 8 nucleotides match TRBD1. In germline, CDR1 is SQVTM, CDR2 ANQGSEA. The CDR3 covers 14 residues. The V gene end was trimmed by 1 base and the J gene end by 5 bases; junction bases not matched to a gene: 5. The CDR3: CSVEVGTGRDTQYF. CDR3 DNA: TGCAGCGTTGAAGTCGGGACAGGTAGAGATACGCAGTATTTT.

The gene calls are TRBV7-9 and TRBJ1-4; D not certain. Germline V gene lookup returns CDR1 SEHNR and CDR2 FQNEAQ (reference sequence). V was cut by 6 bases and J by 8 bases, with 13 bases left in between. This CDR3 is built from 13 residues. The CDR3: CASRELGEEKLFF. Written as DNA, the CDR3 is TGTGCCAGCAGGGAGTTGGGAGAAGAAAAACTGTTTTTT.

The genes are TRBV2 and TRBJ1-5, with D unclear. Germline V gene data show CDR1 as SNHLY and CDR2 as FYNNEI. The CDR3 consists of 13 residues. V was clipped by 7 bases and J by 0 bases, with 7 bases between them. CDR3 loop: CASKDYSNQPQHF. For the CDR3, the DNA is TGTGCCAGCAAGGACTATAGCAATCAGCCCCAGCATTTT.

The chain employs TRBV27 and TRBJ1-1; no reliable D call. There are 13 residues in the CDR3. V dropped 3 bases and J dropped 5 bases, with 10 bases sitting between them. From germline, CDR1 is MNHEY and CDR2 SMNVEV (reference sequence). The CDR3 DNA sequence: TGTGCCAGCAGTTTGGGTCCCGGGACTGAAGCTTTCTTT. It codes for CASSLGPGTEAFF.

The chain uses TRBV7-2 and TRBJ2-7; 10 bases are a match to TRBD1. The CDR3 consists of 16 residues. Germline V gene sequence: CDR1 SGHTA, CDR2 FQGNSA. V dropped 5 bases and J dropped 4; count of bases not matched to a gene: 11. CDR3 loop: CASSPRSGTGAYEQYF. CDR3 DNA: TGTGCCAGCAGCCCCCGGTCCGGGACAGGGGCGTACGAGCAGTACTTC.

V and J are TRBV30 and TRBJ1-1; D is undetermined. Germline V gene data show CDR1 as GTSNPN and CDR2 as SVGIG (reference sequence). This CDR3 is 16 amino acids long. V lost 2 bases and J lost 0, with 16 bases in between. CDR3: CAWSPALGRMNTEAFF. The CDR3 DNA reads TGTGCCTGGAGTCCGGCCTTGGGCAGAATGAACACTGAAGCTTTCTTT.

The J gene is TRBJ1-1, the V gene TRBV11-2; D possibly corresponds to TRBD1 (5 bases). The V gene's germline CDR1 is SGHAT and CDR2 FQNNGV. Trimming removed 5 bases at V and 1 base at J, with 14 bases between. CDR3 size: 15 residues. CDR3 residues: CASSPRGTANTEAFF. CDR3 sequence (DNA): TGTGCCAGCAGCCCTCGGGGGACGGCGAACACTGAAGCTTTCTTT.

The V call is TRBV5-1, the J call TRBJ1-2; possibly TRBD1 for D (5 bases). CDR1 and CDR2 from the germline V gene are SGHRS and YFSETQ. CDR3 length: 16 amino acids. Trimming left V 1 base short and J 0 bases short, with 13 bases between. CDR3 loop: CASSLPGGKANYGYTF. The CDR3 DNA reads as TGCGCCAGCAGCTTGCCCGGGGGGAAAGCTAACTATGGCTACACCTTC. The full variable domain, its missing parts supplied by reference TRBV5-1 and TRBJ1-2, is KAGVTQTPRYLIKTRGQQVTLSCSPISGHRSVSWYQQTPGQGLQFLFEYFSETQRNKGNFPGRFSGRQFSNSRSEMNVSTLELGDSALYLCASSLPGGKANYGYTFGSGTRLTVV.

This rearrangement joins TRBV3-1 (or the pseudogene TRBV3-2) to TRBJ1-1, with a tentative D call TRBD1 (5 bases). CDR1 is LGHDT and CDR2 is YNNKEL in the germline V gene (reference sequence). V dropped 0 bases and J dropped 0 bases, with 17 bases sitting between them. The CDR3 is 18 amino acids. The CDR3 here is CASSQDGRTGPMNTEAFF. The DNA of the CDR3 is TGTGCCAGCAGCCAAGATGGGAGGACGGGGCCCATGAACACTGAAGCTTTCTTT.

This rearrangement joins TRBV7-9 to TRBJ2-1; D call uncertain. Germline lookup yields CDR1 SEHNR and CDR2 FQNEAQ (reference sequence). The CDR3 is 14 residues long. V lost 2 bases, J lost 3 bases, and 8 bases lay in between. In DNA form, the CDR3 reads TGTGCCAGCAGCTTACGGCGACACTACAATGAGCAGTTCTTC. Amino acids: CASSLRRHYNEQFF.

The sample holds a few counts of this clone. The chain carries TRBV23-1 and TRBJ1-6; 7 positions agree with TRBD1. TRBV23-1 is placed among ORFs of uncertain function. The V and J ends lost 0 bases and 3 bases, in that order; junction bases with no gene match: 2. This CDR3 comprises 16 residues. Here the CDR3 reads CASSQSGQVYNSPLHF. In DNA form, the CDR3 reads TGCGCCAGCAGTCAATCCGGACAGGTCTATAATTCACCCCTCCACTTT.

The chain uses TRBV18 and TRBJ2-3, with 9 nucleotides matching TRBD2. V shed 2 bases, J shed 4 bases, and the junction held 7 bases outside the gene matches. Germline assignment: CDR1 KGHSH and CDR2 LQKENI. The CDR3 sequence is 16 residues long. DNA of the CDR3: TGTGCCAGCTCACCATCGGCGGGGGGGCCGGCAGATACGCAGTATTTT. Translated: CASSPSAGGPADTQYF.

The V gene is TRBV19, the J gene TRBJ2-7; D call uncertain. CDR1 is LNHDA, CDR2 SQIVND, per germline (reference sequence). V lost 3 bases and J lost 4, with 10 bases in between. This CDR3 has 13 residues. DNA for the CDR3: TGTGCCAGTAGTATGTATCCGGGTTACGAGCAGTACTTC. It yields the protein CASSMYPGYEQYF.

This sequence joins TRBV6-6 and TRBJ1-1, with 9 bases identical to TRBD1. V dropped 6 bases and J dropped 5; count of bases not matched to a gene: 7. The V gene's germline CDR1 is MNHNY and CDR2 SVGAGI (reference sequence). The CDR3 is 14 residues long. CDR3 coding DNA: TGTGCCAGCAGCCTGGGACAGGGCAGGACTGAAGCTTTCTTT. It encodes CASSLGQGRTEAFF.

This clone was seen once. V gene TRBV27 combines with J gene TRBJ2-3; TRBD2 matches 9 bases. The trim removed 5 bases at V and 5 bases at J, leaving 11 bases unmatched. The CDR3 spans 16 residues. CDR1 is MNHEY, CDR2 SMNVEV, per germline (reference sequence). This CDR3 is CASSRRASGVIDTQYF. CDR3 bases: TGTGCCAGCAGTCGGAGGGCTAGCGGGGTTATAGATACGCAGTATTTT.

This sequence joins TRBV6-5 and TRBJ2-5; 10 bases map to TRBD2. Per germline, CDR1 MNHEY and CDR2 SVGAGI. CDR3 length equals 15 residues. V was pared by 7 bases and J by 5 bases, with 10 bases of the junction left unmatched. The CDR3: CASKMLAGERETQYF. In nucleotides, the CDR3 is TGTGCCAGCAAGATGCTAGCGGGAGAAAGGGAGACCCAGTACTTC.

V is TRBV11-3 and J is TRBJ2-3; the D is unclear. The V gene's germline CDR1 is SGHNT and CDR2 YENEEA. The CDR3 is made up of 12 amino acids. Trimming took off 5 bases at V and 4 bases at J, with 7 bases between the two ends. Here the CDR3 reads CASSQFADTQYF. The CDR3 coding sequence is TGTGCCAGCAGCCAATTTGCAGATACGCAGTATTTT.

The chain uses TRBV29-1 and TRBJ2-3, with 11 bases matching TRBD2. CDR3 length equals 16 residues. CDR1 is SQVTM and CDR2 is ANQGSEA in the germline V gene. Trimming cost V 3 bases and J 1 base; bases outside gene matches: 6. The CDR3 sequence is CSVERLAGRGTDTQYF. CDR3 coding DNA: TGCAGCGTTGAGCGACTAGCGGGACGGGGCACAGATACGCAGTATTTT.

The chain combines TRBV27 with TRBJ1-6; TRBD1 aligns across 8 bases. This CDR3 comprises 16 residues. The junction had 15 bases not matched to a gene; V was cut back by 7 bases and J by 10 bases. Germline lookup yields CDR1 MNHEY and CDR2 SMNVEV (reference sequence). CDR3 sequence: CASTSQGAARWSPLHF. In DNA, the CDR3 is TGTGCCAGCACGTCCCAGGGGGCGGCCCGATGGTCACCCCTCCACTTT.

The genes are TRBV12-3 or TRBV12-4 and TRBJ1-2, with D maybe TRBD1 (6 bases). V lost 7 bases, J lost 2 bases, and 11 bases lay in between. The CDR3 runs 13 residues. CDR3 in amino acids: CASNLDRNYGYTF. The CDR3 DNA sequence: TGTGCCAGCAACCTGGACAGAAACTATGGCTACACCTTC.

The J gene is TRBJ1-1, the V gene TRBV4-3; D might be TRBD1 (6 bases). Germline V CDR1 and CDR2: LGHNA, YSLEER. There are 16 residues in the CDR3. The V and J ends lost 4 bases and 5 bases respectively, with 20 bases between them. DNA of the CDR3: TGCGCCAGCAGCCGAGATCCGACAGGAGGAAGGACTGAAGCTTTCTTT. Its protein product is CASSRDPTGGRTEAFF.

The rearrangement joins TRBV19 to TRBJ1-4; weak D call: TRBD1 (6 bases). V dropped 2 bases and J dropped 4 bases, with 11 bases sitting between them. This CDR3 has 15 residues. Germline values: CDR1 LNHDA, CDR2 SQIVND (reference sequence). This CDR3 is CASSISRGHNEKLFF. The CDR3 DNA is TGTGCCAGTAGTATAAGCAGGGGTCATAATGAAAAACTGTTTTTT.

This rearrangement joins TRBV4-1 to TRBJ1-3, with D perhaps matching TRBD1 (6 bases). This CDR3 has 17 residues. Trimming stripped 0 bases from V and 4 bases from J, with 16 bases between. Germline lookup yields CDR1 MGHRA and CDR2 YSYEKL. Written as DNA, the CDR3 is TGCGCCAGCAGCCAAGACTTGCACAGGGCGGGCGGAAACACCATATATTTT. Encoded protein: CASSQDLHRAGGNTIYF.

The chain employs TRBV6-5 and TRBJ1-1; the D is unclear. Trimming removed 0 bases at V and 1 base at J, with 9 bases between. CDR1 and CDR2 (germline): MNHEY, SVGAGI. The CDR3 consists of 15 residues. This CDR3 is CASSYSKSGNTEAFF. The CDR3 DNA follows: TGTGCCAGCAGTTACTCGAAATCAGGGAACACTGAAGCTTTCTTT.

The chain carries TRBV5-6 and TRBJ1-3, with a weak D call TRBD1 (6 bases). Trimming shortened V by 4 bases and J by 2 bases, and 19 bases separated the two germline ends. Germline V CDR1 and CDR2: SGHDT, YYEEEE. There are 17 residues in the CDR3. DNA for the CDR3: TGTGCCAGCAGCATGGATGCAGGGGATATTACTGGAAACACCATATATTTT. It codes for CASSMDAGDITGNTIYF.

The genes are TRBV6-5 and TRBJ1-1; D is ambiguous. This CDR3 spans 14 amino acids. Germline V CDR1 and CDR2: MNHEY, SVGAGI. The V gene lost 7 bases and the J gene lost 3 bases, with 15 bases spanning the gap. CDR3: CASTIGEGHTEAFF. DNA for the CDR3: TGTGCCAGCACCATCGGGGAAGGGCACACTGAAGCTTTCTTT.

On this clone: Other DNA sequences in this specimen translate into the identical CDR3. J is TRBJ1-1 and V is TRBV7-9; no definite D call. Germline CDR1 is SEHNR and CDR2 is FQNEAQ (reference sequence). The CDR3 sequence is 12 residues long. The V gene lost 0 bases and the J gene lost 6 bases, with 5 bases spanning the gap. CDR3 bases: TGTGCCAGCAGCTTAGCTTATTCTGAAGCTTTCTTT. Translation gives CASSLAYSEAFF.

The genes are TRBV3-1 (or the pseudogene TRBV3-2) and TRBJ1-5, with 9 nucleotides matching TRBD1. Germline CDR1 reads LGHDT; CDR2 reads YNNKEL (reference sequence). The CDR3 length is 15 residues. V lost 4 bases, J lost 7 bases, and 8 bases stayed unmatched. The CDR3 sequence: CASSPGQGRAQPQHF. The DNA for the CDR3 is TGTGCCAGCAGCCCTGGACAGGGGCGGGCGCAGCCCCAGCATTTT.